This T cell receptor beta chain was found in a study of T cell responses to AZD1222 COVID-19 vaccine. Study-level points and caveats: Females made up more of the donors, who were largely white British, and clonal diversity may have come out too low.

As concerns this clone: Antigen specificity is unknown.

Profiled with immunoSEQ multiplex PCR; TCRdb holds only in-frame clones, not every one. The data show tens of thousands of clones, about 90% seen once. This CDR3 comprises 15 residues. The V gene lost 0 bases and the J gene lost 5 bases, with 15 bases spanning the gap. Per the germline V gene, CDR1 is SGHRS and CDR2 is YFSETQ. The clonotype originates from an adult in good health. The rearrangement links TRBV5-1 to TRBJ2-7; possible D gene TRBD1, 8 bases. Sequenced here: peripheral blood, sampled on day 0 of AZD1222 vaccination. CDR3 loop: CASSLATGGGDEQYF. The DNA for the CDR3 is TGCGCCAGCAGCTTGGCCACAGGGGGGGGCGACGAGCAGTACTTC. Using reference TRBV5-1 and TRBJ2-7 for the parts outside the CDR3, the full variable domain is KAGVTQTPRYLIKTRGQQVTLSCSPISGHRSVSWYQQTPGQGLQFLFEYFSETQRNKGNFPGRFSGRQFSNSRSEMNVSTLELGDSALYLCASSLATGGGDEQYFGPGTRLTVT.